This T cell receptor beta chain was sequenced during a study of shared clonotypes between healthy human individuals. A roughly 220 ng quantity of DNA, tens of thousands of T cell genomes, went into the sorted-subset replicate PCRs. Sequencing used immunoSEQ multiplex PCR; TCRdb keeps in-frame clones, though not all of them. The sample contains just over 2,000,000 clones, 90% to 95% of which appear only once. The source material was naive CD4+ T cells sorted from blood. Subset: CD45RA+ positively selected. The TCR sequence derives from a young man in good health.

CDR3 region: CASSWGPVRTDTQYF. The CDR3 DNA is TGTGCCAGCAGCTGGGGACCCGTCCGCACAGATACGCAGTATTTT. This chain joins TRBV5-6 and TRBJ2-3; D assignment may be TRBD1 or TRBD2 (5 bases each). Trimming removed 3 bases at V and 1 base at J, with 12 bases between. The CDR3 loop spans 15 amino acids. Per germline, CDR1 SGHDT and CDR2 YYEEEE.